Included here is one T cell receptor (beta chain) sequence, with context. Its antigen is still unknown. No per-base quality is available; no much larger clone lies one base away. The data belong to a study of shared clonotypes between healthy human individuals (dated by TCRdb to the early 2020s). Context from the whole study: The cohort included a few men and a couple of women between 18 and 49 years of age. For each donor, CD4 naive and CD4 memory were each run on three plates, CD8 naive on two plates, and CD8 memory on one plate. To estimate repertoire size and how much clonotypes are shared between individuals, the study performed deep sequencing of blood TCR repertoires from roughly five healthy adults. Different laboratories and diverse techniques were used to prepare libraries and sequence TCR repertoires, to increase sequencing depth and limit assay-specific biases. Per donor, leukapheresis produced somewhere between about 0.94 and 9.5 billion PBMCs.

The donors were healthy, HIV-negative adults with no recently reported acute infections or vaccinations. Every donor was a Caucasian adult living in Nashville, Tennessee, USA. CD4+ T cells were enriched through magnetic negative selection, after which naive cells were positively selected on CD45RA and the remaining negative fraction served as the memory subset. Blood was collected by leukapheresis, and PBMCs were isolated by Ficoll-Histopaque density gradient centrifugation and then cryopreserved in liquid nitrogen vapor phase. Analytical flow cytometry was used to check the purity and quantity of each magnetically sorted T cell population. Genomic DNA was isolated from each sorted fraction and quantified by UV absorbance on a Nanodrop 2000c. Using the deep immunoSEQ assay, multiplex PCR amplified TCR CDR3 regions from genomic DNA. Extracted genomic DNA from each cell subset was distributed evenly across all wells of several immunoSEQ 96-well plates, and each plate was treated as a replicate. For sorted subsets, each replicate PCR was loaded with roughly 200 ng genomic DNA, equivalent to 30,000 or so T cell genomes. Purified libraries were quantified with a Qubit 3.0 fluorometer, sized on a Bioanalyzer 2100, and re-quantified with the KAPA Library Quantification kit. A separate single-read 150-cycle Illumina NextSeq 550 flow cell was used to sequence each immunoSEQ 96-well plate. Per the original workflow: Because the immunoSEQ output held only junctional sequences and lacked quality scores, the filtering could not match the filtering applied to full-length reads. To assign V/J genes and CDR3, sequences were annotated against IMGT germline references using PyIR, a Python wrapper for IgBLAST v1.9. Reads were filtered out if the reads had weak V/J assignments (E-value above 1e-6), no CDR3, stop codons, out-of-frame junctions, or ambiguous translated residues. V3J clonotypes were defined as sequences sharing an identical inferred V gene, J gene, and CDR3 amino acid sequence. Percentage overlap between repertoires was computed as shared unique clonotypes divided by the size of the smaller repertoire. Richness of each repertoire was evaluated using RTK rarefaction, the Chao1 estimator, and Recon v2.1 estimates of unobserved clonotypes. Generation probabilities for all TCRbeta clonotypes obtained by the gDNA method from several donors were computed using OLGA. Drawn from immuneACCESS, this table holds only the in-frame rearrangements with V and J called that TCRdb kept. Clones are partly lost; checked studies trace under half to an unresolved V gene and leave the rest unexplained. V and J calls and clone size are as listed in that table; D and trimming were resolved from the DNA. For this sample there are 2.5 million or so clones; 90% to 95% appear just once. Clones ranked in the top ten supply around 0.14% of the sample.

Broader findings and caveats from the paper: Sampling was limited to blood, and TCR repertoires in tissue likely differ from TCR repertoires in blood. Because the study included only a small number of donors, the genetic and exposure-history diversity represented was limited. Higher generation probabilities were observed for clonotypes shared by all four sorted-subset donors than for non-shared clonotypes. Naive subsets generally had larger estimated clonotype richness than memory subsets did. Incomplete sequencing was indicated by rarefaction of sorted-subset datasets, despite the large sequencing depth. Based on pairwise subsampling, the degree of clonotype sharing among donors was expected to be affected by sequencing depth. Sharing across a few donors was observed for around 5% of naive CD4, 3% to 3.5% of naive CD8, about 2.5% of memory CD4, and about 0.4% of memory CD8 clonotypes.

From cysteine to phenylalanine, the CDR3 is 14 amino acids long. Only the CDR3 part of the read is kept: 42 bases, read in frame from the first base. The germline V gene provides CDR1 MNHNS and CDR2 SASEGT. A distance of 13 bases separates the germline ends of V and J, which lose 6 bases and 7 bases respectively. Recombination linked TRBV6-1 to TRBJ1-6, with TRBD1 tentatively as D gene (5 bases match). The receptor comes from a man in his late teens or twenties in good health. Sample: naive CD4+ T cells sorted from blood. Per the publication, the cell subset or site label means: CD45RA+ positively selected. The CDR3 is CASREQVGNSPLHF. DNA sequence: TGTGCCAGCAGGGAACAGGTGGGAAATTCACCCCTCCACTTT.